Listed below are T cell receptor beta chains from one sample, sequenced in a study of PD-1 blockade in classical Hodgkin lymphoma. Some clones are missing from TCRdb's copy, which holds only in-frame ones; the method was immunoSEQ multiplex PCR. The sample shows around 13,000 clones, 90% of them seen only once. Source: CD4+ T cells from blood, taken at baseline. These receptor sequences come from a human donor with classical Hodgkin lymphoma. The CDR3 runs from the conserved cysteine through the conserved F or W. The D gene is left open where the match is weak. A row's size may be missing; if present it is once, few, many or a size class.

d_call,clone_size,v_call,j_call,cdr3_aa,cdr3_nt
-,-,TRBV6-5,TRBJ1-2,CASSYEVRDGYTF,TGTGCCAGCAGTTACGAGGTTCGGGATGGCTACACCTTC
-,-,TRBV5-6,TRBJ1-4,CASSSTGGGEKLFF,TGTGCCAGCAGCTCCACGGGGGGCGGGGAAAAACTGTTTTTT
-,-,TRBV5-4,TRBJ2-1,CASSLAAGNNEQFF,TGTGCCAGCAGCTTGGCCGCTGGAAACAATGAGCAGTTCTTC
-,few,TRBV19,TRBJ1-6,CASSPSGGDGGPLHF,TGTGCCAGTAGCCCTAGTGGTGGAGATGGAGGACCCCTCCACTTT
TRBD1,-,TRBV19,TRBJ1-5,CASSIEQGSQPQHF,TGTGCCAGTAGTATAGAACAGGGGAGTCAGCCCCAGCATTTT
-,-,TRBV4-2,TRBJ2-1,CASKRSSGDYNEQFF,TGTGCCAGCAAAAGGTCCAGCGGTGATTACAATGAGCAGTTCTTC
TRBD2,once,TRBV7-9,TRBJ2-3,CASSLASGGTDTQYF,TGTGCCAGCAGCTTAGCTAGCGGGGGCACAGATACGCAGTATTTT
TRBD1,-,TRBV5-1,TRBJ1-2,CASRSSTGAYGYTF,TGCGCCAGCCGCTCCTCGACAGGGGCCTATGGCTACACCTTC
TRBD1,-,TRBV9,TRBJ1-2,CASSASRGQDAYGYTF,TGTGCCAGCAGCGCTAGCCGGGGACAGGACGCCTATGGCTACACCTTC
TRBD2,-,TRBV18,TRBJ2-3,CASSPTSGIPRASTDTQYF,TGTGCCAGCTCACCGACTAGCGGGATCCCGAGGGCTAGCACAGATACGCAGTATTTT
-,-,TRBV28,TRBJ2-4,CASSLNSYRLWSF,TGTGCCAGCAGTTTAAATAGTTATCGTCTATGGTCCTTC
TRBD1,-,TRBV5-6,TRBJ1-2,CASSFLQGQAYGYTF,TGTGCCAGCAGCTTTTTACAGGGACAGGCCTATGGCTACACCTTC
TRBD1,once,TRBV5-8,TRBJ2-1,CASSFLGQGSSYNEQFF,TGTGCCAGCAGCTTCCTTGGACAGGGTTCGTCCTACAATGAGCAGTTCTTC
TRBD1,-,TRBV28,TRBJ2-7,CASRDLPGTGAYEQYF,TGTGCCAGCAGGGACCTCCCCGGGACAGGGGCCTACGAGCAGTACTTC
-,-,TRBV5-1,TRBJ2-1,CASTLDSHTNEQFF,TGCGCCAGCACTCTGGACTCGCACACCAATGAGCAGTTCTTC
-,-,TRBV6-6,TRBJ1-2,CASSYSHWGAGYGYTF,TGTGCCAGCAGTTACAGCCACTGGGGAGCGGGTTATGGCTACACCTTC
TRBD2,-,TRBV19,TRBJ2-7,CASSIRQAGGPYEQYF,TGTGCCAGTAGTATCCGTCAGGCGGGAGGGCCCTACGAGCAGTACTTC
-,-,TRBV30,TRBJ2-5,CAWGTRKNKYQETQYF,TGTGCCTGGGGGACAAGAAAAAACAAGTACCAAGAGACCCAGTACTTC
-,-,TRBV19,TRBJ2-3,CASSVSGGADTQYF,TGTGCCAGTAGTGTTAGCGGCGGCGCAGATACGCAGTATTTT
-,-,TRBV5-8,TRBJ2-7,CASSLGWQLSYEQYF,TGTGCCAGCAGCTTGGGTTGGCAGCTGTCCTACGAGCAGTACTTC
TRBD1,once,TRBV2,TRBJ1-5,CASSEALGTGGYSNQPQHF,TGTGCCAGCAGTGAAGCGCTTGGGACAGGGGGGTATAGCAATCAGCCCCAGCATTTT
TRBD1,-,TRBV2,TRBJ1-6,CASSRTGINSPLHF,TGTGCCAGCAGCCGGACAGGCATAAATTCACCCCTCCACTTT
-,-,TRBV5-4,TRBJ2-4,CASSLEAGGAKNIQYF,TGTGCCAGCAGCTTGGAGGCAGGGGGGGCCAAAAACATTCAGTACTTC
-,-,TRBV19,TRBJ2-7,CASSYQGKPSYEQYF,TGTGCCAGTAGTTACCAGGGTAAACCCTCCTACGAGCAGTACTTC
TRBD2,-,TRBV7-6,TRBJ2-1,CASSLDYNSGRSNEQFF,TGTGCCAGCAGCTTAGACTATAATAGCGGGAGAAGTAATGAGCAGTTCTTC
TRBD1,few,TRBV6-5,TRBJ1-6,CASSYTGQAPSPLHF,TGTGCCAGCAGTTACACGGGACAGGCACCTTCACCCCTCCACTTT
-,-,TRBV27,TRBJ1-5,CASSFSRQGNQPQHF,TGTGCCAGCAGTTTCTCCCGACAGGGCAATCAGCCCCAGCATTTT
-,-,TRBV27,TRBJ1-2,CASSPDRVRELYGYTF,TGTGCCAGCAGTCCAGACAGAGTTCGGGAGTTATATGGCTACACCTTC
TRBD1,-,TRBV6-5,TRBJ1-2,CASSSPNRGHYGYTF,TGTGCCAGCAGCTCCCCCAACAGGGGACACTATGGCTACACCTTC
TRBD2,-,TRBV15,TRBJ2-7,CATSSHGRPTYEQYF,TGTGCCACCAGCAGTCACGGGAGGCCAACCTACGAGCAGTACTTC
-,-,TRBV28,TRBJ1-1,CASSSSPGSPDTEAFF,TGTGCCAGCAGTTCTTCCCCGGGCAGTCCAGACACTGAAGCTTTCTTT
-,-,TRBV18,TRBJ2-5,CASSPTVVQETQYF,TGTGCCAGCTCACCAACAGTGGTCCAAGAGACCCAGTACTTC
-,-,TRBV5-6,TRBJ2-7,CASTLRDTPYEQYF,TGTGCCAGCACCCTTCGTGACACTCCCTACGAGCAGTACTTC
-,once,TRBV10-2,TRBJ1-3,CASSGSRNTIYF,TGCGCCAGTTCAGGGTCCCGAAACACCATATATTTT
-,-,TRBV7-9,TRBJ1-1,CASFVGDTEAFF,TGTGCCAGCTTCGTGGGAGACACTGAAGCTTTCTTT
-,-,TRBV9,TRBJ2-3,CASSVGVSLADTQYF,TGTGCCAGCAGCGTAGGGGTTAGCCTCGCAGATACGCAGTATTTT
-,-,TRBV28,TRBJ2-7,CASSSDRSYLYEQYF,TGTGCCAGCAGTAGCGACAGGAGCTATCTCTACGAGCAGTACTTC
-,-,TRBV7-2,TRBJ2-3,CASRLSGGLTDTQYF,TGTGCCAGCAGATTATCTGGGGGGCTCACAGATACGCAGTATTTT
TRBD1,-,TRBV19,TRBJ2-1,CASSRQGNSYNEQFF,TGTGCCAGTAGTAGACAGGGTAACTCCTACAATGAGCAGTTCTTC
-,-,TRBV2,TRBJ2-7,CASSPSHPRVPIGEQYF,TGTGCCAGCAGTCCCTCCCACCCACGGGTACCCATTGGCGAGCAGTACTTC
-,-,TRBV7-7,TRBJ2-5,CASSLVRGETQYF,TGTGCTAGCAGCTTAGTTAGGGGAGAGACCCAGTACTTC
TRBD2,-,TRBV18,TRBJ2-1,CASSPSSGGIYNEQFF,TGTGCCAGCTCCCCCTCGAGCGGGGGGATCTACAATGAGCAGTTCTTC
-,-,TRBV7-9,TRBJ2-5,CASSSIETQYF,TGTGCCAGCAGCTCCATAGAGACCCAGTACTTC
-,-,TRBV10-2,TRBJ1-1,CASRAQFEATEAFF,TGCGCCAGCAGGGCCCAGTTTGAAGCCACTGAAGCTTTCTTT
-,-,TRBV5-1,TRBJ2-2,CASSIDLNTGELFF,TGCGCCAGCAGCATCGACTTGAACACCGGGGAGCTGTTTTTT
TRBD2,-,TRBV5-6,TRBJ2-2,CASSHQIAGWDTGELFF,TGTGCCAGCAGCCACCAGATAGCGGGGTGGGACACCGGGGAGCTGTTTTTT